This T cell receptor beta chain was profiled in a study of cytomegalovirus exposure and HLA in healthy donors. In the study overall: There were some 81 million unique TCRs (from HLA-typed donors) in an early data release. General observations from the study: Most TCR beta V segments were productive about 87% or about 30% of the time in an earlier analysis.

This clone was counted only a few times. Its antigen remains unknown. These donors counted as nominally healthy when sampled, but unrecorded immune exposures were likely. CDR1 and CDR2 from the germline V gene are GTSNPN and SVGIG (reference sequence). CDR3 length: 14 residues. It was with 60 Vbeta and 13 Jbeta primers that the PCR ran. Sequenced by immunoSEQ multiplex PCR; TCRdb stores in-frame clones only, minus some. The profile shows more than 95,000 clones, less than 80% of them singletons. The chain has TRBV30 and TRBJ2-5; D is perhaps TRBD1 (6 bases). The J call is uncertain, as TRBJ2-7 better fits the DNA end. This TCR derives from a woman aged 45 to 65 in good health and CMV-seropositive. Specimen: PBMCs. CDR3 nucleotide sequence: TGTGCCTGGAGTGTAACAGGGCTAAACTACGAGCAGTACTTC. This sequence encodes CAWSVTGLNYEQYF.